The following is a TCR beta chain sequence with its context. What it binds is not known. Germline CDR1 SEHNR, CDR2 FQNEAQ (reference sequence). Trimming took off 1 base at V and 0 bases at J, with 16 bases between the two ends. The CDR3 spans 19 residues. This entry belongs to a study of PD-L1 blockade in urothelial cancer. Looking at the study overall: Patients had received 0 to 3 prior chemotherapy regimens. At 3 weeks after treatment start (second dose) and again at 6 weeks, blood was analyzed. T cell content in blood samples showed a median of approximately 140,000. Whole-study results and caveats: Improved survival was predicted by pretreatment blood TCR clonality below the median.

TCRdb keeps only in-frame clones here, not all; method: immunoSEQ multiplex PCR. This repertoire shows approximately 100,000 clones, more than 70% found once; its top ten account for 0.85% to 1%. Time point meaning: pretreatment peripheral blood. The source of this sequence is a woman aged 80 or over with urothelial cancer. This material consisted of PBMCs, taken around atezolizumab (anti-PD-L1) treatment. The chain joins TRBV7-9 to TRBJ2-6, with D perhaps TRBD1 (5 bases). The CDR3 sequence: CASSLVRNRPLSGANVLTF. In DNA, the CDR3 is TGTGCCAGCAGCTTAGTCCGGAACAGGCCGCTCTCTGGGGCCAACGTCCTGACTTTC.